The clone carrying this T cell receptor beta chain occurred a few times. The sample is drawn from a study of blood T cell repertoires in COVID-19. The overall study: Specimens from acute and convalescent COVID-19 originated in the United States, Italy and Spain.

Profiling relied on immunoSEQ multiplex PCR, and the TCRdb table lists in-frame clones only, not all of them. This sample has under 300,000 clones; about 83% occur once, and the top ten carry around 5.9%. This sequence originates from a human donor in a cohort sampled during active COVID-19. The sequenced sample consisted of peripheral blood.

The DNA of the CDR3 is TGTGCCAGCAGCTTAGGCCGGGACAGGGGGCGCGACACCGGGGAGCTGTTTTTT. Protein sequence: CASSLGRDRGRDTGELFF. The chain couples TRBV7-9 to TRBJ2-2, with TRBD1 matching 12 bases. The CDR3 contains 18 residues. The germline CDR1 and CDR2 sequences are SEHNR and FQNEAQ (reference sequence). Trimming took 1 base from V and 3 from J; bases not matched to a gene: 6.